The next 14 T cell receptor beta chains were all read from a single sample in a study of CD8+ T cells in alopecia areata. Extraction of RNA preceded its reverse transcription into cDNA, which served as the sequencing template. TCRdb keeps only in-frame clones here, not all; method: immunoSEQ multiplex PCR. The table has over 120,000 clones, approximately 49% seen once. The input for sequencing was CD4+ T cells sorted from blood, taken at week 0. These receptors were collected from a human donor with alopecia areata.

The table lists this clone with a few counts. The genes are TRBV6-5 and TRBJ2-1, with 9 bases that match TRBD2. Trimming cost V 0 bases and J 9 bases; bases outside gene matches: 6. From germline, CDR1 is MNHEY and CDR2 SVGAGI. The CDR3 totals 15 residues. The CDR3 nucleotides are TGTGCCAGCAGTTACTCGGCTAGCGGGGTGGGTGAGCAGTTCTTC. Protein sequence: CASSYSASGVGEQFF.

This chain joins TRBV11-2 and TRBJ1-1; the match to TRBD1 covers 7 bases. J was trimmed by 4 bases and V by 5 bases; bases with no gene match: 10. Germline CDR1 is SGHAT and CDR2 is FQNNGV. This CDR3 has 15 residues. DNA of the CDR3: TGTGCCAGCAGCCCTCTACCGACAGGGCCCACTGAAGCTTTCTTT. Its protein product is CASSPLPTGPTEAFF.

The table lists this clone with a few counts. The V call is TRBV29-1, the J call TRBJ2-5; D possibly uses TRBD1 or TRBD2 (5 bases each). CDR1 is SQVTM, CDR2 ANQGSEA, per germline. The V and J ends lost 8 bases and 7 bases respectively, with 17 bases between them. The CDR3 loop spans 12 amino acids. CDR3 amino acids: CSTWGPEGTQYF. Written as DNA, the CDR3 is TGCAGCACCTGGGGACCCGAAGGGACCCAGTACTTC.

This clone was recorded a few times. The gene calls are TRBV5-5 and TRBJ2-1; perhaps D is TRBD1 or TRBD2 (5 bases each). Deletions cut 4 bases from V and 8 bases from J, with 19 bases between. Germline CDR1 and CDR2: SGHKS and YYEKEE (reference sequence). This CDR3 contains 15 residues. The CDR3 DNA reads TGTGCCAGCAGCACATGGACTTTGGGGCGGTATGAGCAGTTCTTC. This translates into CASSTWTLGRYEQFF.

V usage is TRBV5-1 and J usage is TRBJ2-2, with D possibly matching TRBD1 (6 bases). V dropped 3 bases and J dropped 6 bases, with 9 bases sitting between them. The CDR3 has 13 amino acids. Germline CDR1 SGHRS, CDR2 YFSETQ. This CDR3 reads CASSSRGPGELFF. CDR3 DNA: TGCGCCAGCAGCTCCAGGGGTCCCGGGGAGCTGTTTTTT.

The CDR3 loop is CASSGGLQETQYF. In DNA form, the CDR3 reads TGCGCCAGCAGCGGGGGATTACAAGAGACCCAGTACTTC. This chain connects TRBV5-1 to TRBJ2-5; TRBD1 or TRBD2 may be the D gene (5 bases each). The V gene lost 4 bases and the J gene lost 2 bases, with 9 bases spanning the gap. The germline V gene has CDR1 SGHRS and CDR2 YFSETQ. The CDR3 contains 13 residues. Full variable domain (missing parts from reference TRBV5-1 and TRBJ2-5): KAGVTQTPRYLIKTRGQQVTLSCSPISGHRSVSWYQQTPGQGLQFLFEYFSETQRNKGNFPGRFSGRQFSNSRSEMNVSTLELGDSALYLCASSGGLQETQYFGPGTRLLVL.

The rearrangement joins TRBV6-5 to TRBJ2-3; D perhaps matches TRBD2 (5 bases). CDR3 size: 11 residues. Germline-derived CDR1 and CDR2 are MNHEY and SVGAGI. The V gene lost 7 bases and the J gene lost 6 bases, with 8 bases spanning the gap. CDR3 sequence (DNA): TGTGCCAGCACCCGCGGGGATACGCAGTATTTT. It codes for CASTRGDTQYF.

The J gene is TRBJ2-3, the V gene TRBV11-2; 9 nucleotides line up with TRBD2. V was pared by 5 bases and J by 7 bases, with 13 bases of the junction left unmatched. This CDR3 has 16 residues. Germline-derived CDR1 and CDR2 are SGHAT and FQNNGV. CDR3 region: CASSRTGVSGRNTQYF. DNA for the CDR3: TGTGCCAGCAGCCGAACCGGGGTTAGCGGGAGAAATACGCAGTATTTT.

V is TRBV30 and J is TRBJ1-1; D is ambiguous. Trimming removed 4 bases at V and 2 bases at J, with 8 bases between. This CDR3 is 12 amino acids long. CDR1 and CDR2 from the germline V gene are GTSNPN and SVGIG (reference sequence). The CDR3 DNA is TGTGCCTGGAATTGGGGTAACACTGAAGCTTTCTTT. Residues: CAWNWGNTEAFF.

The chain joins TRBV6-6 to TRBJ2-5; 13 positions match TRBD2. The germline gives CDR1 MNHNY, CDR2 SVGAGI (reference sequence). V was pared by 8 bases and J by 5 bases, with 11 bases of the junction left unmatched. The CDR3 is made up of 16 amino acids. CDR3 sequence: CASGTLAGGPGETQYF. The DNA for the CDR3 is TGTGCCAGCGGCACACTAGCGGGAGGGCCGGGGGAGACCCAGTACTTC.

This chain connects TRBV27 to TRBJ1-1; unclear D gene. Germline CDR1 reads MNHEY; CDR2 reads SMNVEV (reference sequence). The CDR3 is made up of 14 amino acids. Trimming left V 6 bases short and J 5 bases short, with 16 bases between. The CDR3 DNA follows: TGTGCCAGCAGCCAGAGCGGTGGATGGACTGAAGCTTTCTTT. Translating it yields CASSQSGGWTEAFF.

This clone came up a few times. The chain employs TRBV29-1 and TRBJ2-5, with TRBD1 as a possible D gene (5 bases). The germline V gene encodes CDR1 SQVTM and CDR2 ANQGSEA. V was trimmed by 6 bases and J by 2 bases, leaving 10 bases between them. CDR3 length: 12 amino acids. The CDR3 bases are TGCAGCGTAAAGACAGTACAAGAGACCCAGTACTTC. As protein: CSVKTVQETQYF.

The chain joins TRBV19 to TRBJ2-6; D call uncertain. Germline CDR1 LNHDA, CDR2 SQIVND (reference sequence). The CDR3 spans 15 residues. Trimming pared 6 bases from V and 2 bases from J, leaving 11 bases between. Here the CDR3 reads CASSPSSPGANVLTF. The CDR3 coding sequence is TGTGCCAGTAGCCCGTCCTCGCCTGGGGCCAACGTCCTGACTTTC. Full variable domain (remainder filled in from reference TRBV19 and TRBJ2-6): DGGITQSPKYLFRKEGQNVTLSCEQNLNHDAMYWYRQDPGQGLRLIYYSQIVNDFQKGDIAEGYSVSREKKESFPLTVTSAQKNPTAFYLCASSPSSPGANVLTFGAGSRLTVL.

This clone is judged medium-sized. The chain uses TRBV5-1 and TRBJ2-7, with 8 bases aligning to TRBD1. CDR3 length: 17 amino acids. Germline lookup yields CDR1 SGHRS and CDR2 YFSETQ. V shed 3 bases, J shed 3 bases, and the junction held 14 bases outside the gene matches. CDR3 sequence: CASSSSPGRQGLYEQYF. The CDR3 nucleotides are TGCGCCAGCAGCTCAAGCCCCGGGAGACAGGGGCTCTACGAGCAGTACTTC.